These 29 T cell receptor beta chains came from one sample sequenced in a study of blood T cell repertoires in COVID-19. Produced via immunoSEQ multiplex PCR; TCRdb's table is partial and in-frame only. The repertoire includes under 300,000 clones, 85% to 90% of them detected once, and roughly 12% sits in the top ten. The sample was peripheral blood. These receptors all come from a woman aged 30 to 39 with COVID-19, enrolled during active disease.

The genes are TRBV5-1 and TRBJ1-6; 7 nucleotides align to TRBD1. This CDR3 is built from 14 residues. Trimming at V came to 4 bases and at J to 6 bases, leaving 4 bases not matched to a gene. Germline V gene lookup returns CDR1 SGHRS and CDR2 YFSETQ. The CDR3 sequence: CASSPDRFNSPLHF. The CDR3 bases are TGCGCCAGCAGCCCGGACAGGTTTAATTCACCCCTCCACTTT.

The chain employs TRBV6-6 and TRBJ1-5, with TRBD1 identical over 7 bases. Germline V gene data show CDR1 as MNHNY and CDR2 as SVGAGI (reference sequence). CDR3 length: 20 amino acids. J gave up 3 bases and V 6 bases, and 23 bases lay outside the gene matches. The CDR3 DNA is TGTGCCAGCAGCCCAACCCCCCAACCCCGCGGACAGGCCCCCAATCAGCCCCAGCATTTT. Translation: CASSPTPQPRGQAPNQPQHF.

The chain has TRBV11-2 and TRBJ2-3; D possibly corresponds to TRBD1 (5 bases). Trimming removed 6 bases at V and 4 bases at J, with 17 bases between. The CDR3 spans 15 residues. Germline V gives CDR1 SGHAT, CDR2 FQNNGV. The CDR3 coding sequence is TGTGCCAGCAGTCTAGGTTCAGGGTCGGCAGATACGCAGTATTTT. Amino acids: CASSLGSGSADTQYF.

This rearrangement joins TRBV6-5 to TRBJ2-1; 8 positions match TRBD2. This CDR3 comprises 15 residues. The germline V gene encodes CDR1 MNHEY and CDR2 SVGAGI. Unmatched junction bases numbered 12, after V lost 7 bases and J lost 7 bases. The DNA of the CDR3 is TGTGCCAGCACCAGAGACCCGGGACTAGGAAATGAGCAGTTCTTC. It encodes CASTRDPGLGNEQFF.

The chain carries TRBV2 and TRBJ1-5, with 10 bases fitting TRBD1. The CDR3 is 15 amino acids. With 2 bases clipped from V and 4 bases from J, the junction kept 2 bases outside the gene matches. Germline CDR1 reads SNHLY; CDR2 reads FYNNEI. CDR3 sequence (DNA): TGTGCCAGCAGTGAAAGGACAGGGGGTAATCAGCCCCAGCATTTT. As protein: CASSERTGGNQPQHF.

V usage is TRBV5-1 and J usage is TRBJ1-2; the D is unclear. The germline V gene has CDR1 SGHRS and CDR2 YFSETQ. This CDR3 contains 12 residues. Trimming took off 3 bases at V and 8 bases at J, with 11 bases between the two ends. The DNA for the CDR3 is TGCGCCAGCAGCTCCGGAGTGAGGGGCTACACCTTC. Translation gives CASSSGVRGYTF.

This clone occurred many times. The chain uses TRBV21-1 and TRBJ2-3; the listed D gene, TRBD1, was not tested against the DNA. TRBV21-1 has pseudogene status. This CDR3 has 12 amino acids. Written as DNA, the CDR3 is TGTGCCAGCAGCACCTCAGCAGATACGCAGTATTTT. This codes for CASSTSADTQYF.

The chain recombines TRBV10-3 with TRBJ2-3; 8 positions match TRBD2. Germline trimming cut 11 bases from V and 3 bases from J; bases unmatched to any gene: 10. Germline V CDR1 and CDR2: ENHRY, SYGVKD. This CDR3 contains 14 residues. In DNA, the CDR3 is TGTGCCGTACTTAGCGGGGTGGCGACAGATACGCAGTATTTT. Translated, it gives CAVLSGVATDTQYF.

This rearrangement joins TRBV6-5 to TRBJ1-5; D might be TRBD1 (5 bases). Trimming left V 7 bases short and J 7 bases short, with 14 bases between. The CDR3 covers 13 residues. Germline CDR1 and CDR2: MNHEY and SVGAGI. This chain's CDR3 is CASNPTGGQPQHF. The CDR3 bases are TGTGCCAGCAATCCGACGGGGGGGCAGCCCCAGCATTTT.

This clone was seen only a few times. V usage is TRBV5-4 and J usage is TRBJ2-3; D unclear. Germline lookup yields CDR1 SGHNT and CDR2 YYREEE (reference sequence). V was clipped by 0 bases and J by 2 bases, with 10 bases between them. This CDR3 contains 15 residues. DNA for the CDR3: TGTGCCAGCAGCTTGGGGGCCAGTCACACAGATACGCAGTATTTT. Its translation: CASSLGASHTDTQYF.

This chain joins TRBV6-5 and TRBJ2-7; 8 nucleotides line up with TRBD2. Germline values: CDR1 MNHEY, CDR2 SVGAGI. The CDR3 runs to 14 residues. V dropped 8 bases and J dropped 3; count of bases not matched to a gene: 9. CDR3 sequence reads: CASGRGGLGYEQYF. The CDR3 DNA is TGTGCCAGCGGTCGGGGGGGGTTAGGCTACGAGCAGTACTTC.

This sequence joins TRBV5-1 and TRBJ2-1, with 9 bases that match TRBD2. Germline CDR1 and CDR2: SGHRS and YFSETQ. CDR3 length: 15 residues. Unmatched junction bases numbered 4, after V lost 0 bases and J lost 6 bases. The CDR3 DNA reads TGCGCCAGCAGCTTGGAAGCGGGGGGCCTCAATGAGCAGTTCTTC. Encoded protein: CASSLEAGGLNEQFF.

A few counts support this clone. V usage is TRBV27 and J usage is TRBJ1-5; tentatively, D is TRBD1 (5 bases). This CDR3 contains 14 residues. Trimming took off 3 bases at V and 4 bases at J, with 10 bases between the two ends. Germline assignment: CDR1 MNHEY and CDR2 SMNVEV (reference sequence). DNA of the CDR3: TGTGCCAGCAGTTTGGGGGGGTTGAATCAGCCCCAGCATTTT. Amino acids: CASSLGGLNQPQHF.

The chain employs TRBV6-5 and TRBJ2-3, with a weak D call TRBD2 (6 bases). V was pared by 7 bases and J by 4 bases, with 18 bases between. The germline V gene encodes CDR1 MNHEY and CDR2 SVGAGI. The CDR3 runs to 15 residues. The CDR3 region is CASTGGITFPDTQYF. The CDR3 DNA follows: TGTGCCAGCACGGGCGGGATTACATTCCCAGATACGCAGTATTTT.

The chain links TRBV29-1 to TRBJ1-1; no clear D. The CDR3 totals 13 residues. Germline-derived CDR1 and CDR2 are SQVTM and ANQGSEA. Between the trimmed V and J ends, which lost 3 bases and 3 bases, there was a span of 11 bases. For the CDR3, the DNA is TGCAGCGTTGATGTTGACACATACACTGAAGCTTTCTTT. Translating it yields CSVDVDTYTEAFF.

The chain has TRBV28 and TRBJ2-5, with 7 bases matching TRBD2. Germline trimming cut 7 bases from V and 0 bases from J; bases unmatched to any gene: 17. CDR3 length: 18 residues. In germline, CDR1 is MDHEN, CDR2 SYDVKM. Here the CDR3 reads CASTYRTGTSDYQETQYF. DNA of the CDR3: TGTGCCAGCACCTATCGGACGGGAACTAGCGACTACCAAGAGACCCAGTACTTC.

In this sample, this clone turned up once. This chain uses TRBV7-9 with TRBJ1-6, with D tentatively TRBD1 (6 bases). The CDR3 loop spans 16 amino acids. Germline CDR1 SEHNR, CDR2 FQNEAQ (reference sequence). Between the trimmed V and J ends, which lost 5 bases and 7 bases, there was a span of 18 bases. The CDR3 spells CASSPRGGRGNSPLHF. Written as DNA, the CDR3 is TGTGCCAGCAGCCCGCGCGGGGGGCGAGGCAATTCACCCCTCCACTTT. Looking up the rest from reference TRBV7-9 and TRBJ1-6 gives the full variable domain: DTGVSQNPRHKITKRGQNVTFRCDPISEHNRLYWYRQTLGQGPEFLTYFQNEAQLEKSRLLSDRFSAERPKGSFSTLEIQRTEQGDSAMYLCASSPRGGRGNSPLHFGNGTRLTVT.

This rearrangement joins TRBV24-1 to TRBJ2-3; tentatively, D is TRBD2 (7 bases). Germline CDR1 reads KGHDR; CDR2 reads SFDVKD. The CDR3 runs 16 residues. V was trimmed by 4 bases and J by 6 bases, leaving 19 bases between them. CDR3 amino acids: CATSDSDIRGGDTQYF. CDR3 sequence (DNA): TGTGCCACCAGTGACTCTGACATAAGGGGGGGGGATACGCAGTATTTT.

The chain uses TRBV18 and TRBJ2-1; the D gene is possibly TRBD2 (6 bases). CDR1 and CDR2 from the germline V gene are KGHSH and LQKENI. This CDR3 spans 14 amino acids. Trimming removed 3 bases from V and 3 bases from J, with 9 bases in between. This CDR3 reads CASSPTGVYNEQFF. The CDR3 DNA reads as TGTGCCAGCTCACCGACGGGGGTCTACAATGAGCAGTTCTTC. The complete variable domain, with remaining parts taken from reference TRBV18 and TRBJ2-1, reads NAGVMQNPRHLVRRRGQEARLRCSPMKGHSHVYWYRQLPEEGLKFMVYLQKENIIDESGMPKERFSAEFPKEGPSILRIQQVVRGDSAAYFCASSPTGVYNEQFFGPGTRLTVL.

The J gene is TRBJ1-5, the V gene TRBV6-4; possibly TRBD1 for D (5 bases). Trimming took 6 bases from V and 5 from J, leaving 8 bases between them. CDR1 MRHNA and CDR2 SNTAGT come from the germline V gene. There are 12 residues in the CDR3. The CDR3 DNA sequence: TGTGCCAGCAGGCTCAGGGATCAGCCCCAGCATTTT. It yields the protein CASRLRDQPQHF.

The chain employs TRBV2 and TRBJ2-1; 7 bases match TRBD2. The V segment lost 10 bases and the J segment 6 bases; nucleotides outside the gene matches: 3. The CDR3 is 11 amino acids. Germline V gene data show CDR1 as SNHLY and CDR2 as FYNNEI. The CDR3 loop reads CATTGGNEQFF. The DNA of the CDR3 is TGTGCCACTACGGGGGGCAATGAGCAGTTCTTC. Supplemented by reference TRBV2 and TRBJ2-1, the full variable domain reads EPEVTQTPSHQVTQMGQEVILRCVPISNHLYFYWYRQILGQKVEFLVSFYNNEISEKSEIFDDQFSVERPDGSNFTLKIRSTKLEDSAMYFCATTGGNEQFFGPGTRLTVL.

The CDR3 sequence is CASSFRQNQETQYF. CDR3 nucleotide sequence: TGTGCCAGCAGTTTTAGACAGAACCAAGAGACCCAGTACTTC. The chain uses TRBV28 and TRBJ2-5, with a possible D match to TRBD1 (5 bases). Germline CDR1 is MDHEN and CDR2 is SYDVKM. V lost 3 bases, J lost 0 bases, and 8 bases lay in between. The CDR3 runs to 14 residues.

J is TRBJ1-2 and V is TRBV4-1; TRBD1 aligns across 8 bases. Germline trimming cut 3 bases from V and 4 bases from J; bases unmatched to any gene: 7. In germline, CDR1 is MGHRA, CDR2 YSYEKL. The CDR3 loop spans 15 amino acids. DNA for the CDR3: TGCGCCAGCAGCCACAGTCAGGGGGCAGGCTATGGCTACACCTTC. It is translated as CASSHSQGAGYGYTF.

This clone was counted between two and nine times. V and J are TRBV27 and TRBJ1-5, with D perhaps TRBD1 (6 bases). Between the trimmed V and J ends, which lost 2 bases and 10 bases, there was a span of 15 bases. The CDR3 spans 14 residues. CDR1 MNHEY and CDR2 SMNVEV come from the germline V gene (reference sequence). This CDR3 is CASSLEQGRRPQHF. CDR3 bases: TGTGCCAGCAGTTTAGAACAGGGTCGTAGACCCCAGCATTTT.

V gene TRBV18 combines with J gene TRBJ1-2, with D perhaps matching TRBD1 (6 bases). This CDR3 has 16 residues. Germline-derived CDR1 and CDR2 are KGHSH and LQKENI. V gave up 6 bases and J gave up 3 bases, with 20 bases separating them. CDR3: CASSLAGATTHYGYTF. The DNA for the CDR3 is TGTGCCAGCTCCTTAGCAGGGGCGACGACCCACTATGGCTACACCTTC.

This clone was detected only once. The CDR3 nucleotides read TGCGCCAGCAGCCAAGTAGGACAGGGGAATCGTAAGACCGGGGAGCTGTTTTTT. Protein sequence: CASSQVGQGNRKTGELFF. The gene calls are TRBV4-1 and TRBJ2-2, with 9 bases aligning to TRBD1. The trim removed 1 base at V and 5 bases at J, leaving 11 bases unmatched. The CDR3 is made up of 18 amino acids. CDR1 is MGHRA and CDR2 is YSYEKL in the germline V gene.

This clone was seen a single time. V usage is TRBV6-1 and J usage is TRBJ2-3; TRBD2 aligns across 10 bases. The germline V gene has CDR1 MNHNS and CDR2 SASEGT. The CDR3 extends over 19 amino acids. V shed 2 bases and J 5 bases; nucleotides not matched to a gene: 16. CDR3 coding DNA: TGTGCCAGCAGTGAAACGAACCCCTACGCGGCTAGCGGGGGAGATACGCAGTATTTT. This translates into CASSETNPYAASGGDTQYF.

This chain connects TRBV12-5 to TRBJ1-3, with D unresolved. Germline V gives CDR1 LGHNT, CDR2 FRNRAP. CDR3 length equals 14 residues. V lost 7 bases and J lost 0, with 10 bases in between. As DNA, the CDR3 is TGTGCTAGTGTTAGCCGGGGCTCTGGAAACACCATATATTTT. The encoded protein is CASVSRGSGNTIYF.

This CDR3 reads CATSNYRVGNTEAFF. The CDR3 nucleotides are TGTGCCACCAGCAACTACAGGGTGGGAAACACTGAAGCTTTCTTT. The V call is TRBV15, the J call TRBJ1-1, with TRBD1 as a possible D gene (6 bases). CDR1 and CDR2 from the germline V gene are LNHNV and YYDKDF (reference sequence). V lost 4 bases and J lost 2, with 14 bases in between. The CDR3 length is 15 residues.